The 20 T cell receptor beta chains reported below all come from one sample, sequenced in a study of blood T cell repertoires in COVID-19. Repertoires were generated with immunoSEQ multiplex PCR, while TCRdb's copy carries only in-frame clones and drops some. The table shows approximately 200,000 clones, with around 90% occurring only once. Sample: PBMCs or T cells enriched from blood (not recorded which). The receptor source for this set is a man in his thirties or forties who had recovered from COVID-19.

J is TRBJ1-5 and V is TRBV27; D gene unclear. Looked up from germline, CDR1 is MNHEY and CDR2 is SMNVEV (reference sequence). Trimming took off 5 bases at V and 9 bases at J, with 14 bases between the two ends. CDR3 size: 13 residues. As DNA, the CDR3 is TGTGCCAGCAGTCTAGGTCCTGGGAGGCCCCAGCATTTT. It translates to CASSLGPGRPQHF.

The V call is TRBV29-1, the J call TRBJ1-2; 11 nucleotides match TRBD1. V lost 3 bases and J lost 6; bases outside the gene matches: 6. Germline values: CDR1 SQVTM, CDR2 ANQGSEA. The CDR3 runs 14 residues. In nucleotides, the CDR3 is TGCAGCGTTGACAAGGGACAGGGGGTTGATGGCTACACCTTC. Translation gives CSVDKGQGVDGYTF.

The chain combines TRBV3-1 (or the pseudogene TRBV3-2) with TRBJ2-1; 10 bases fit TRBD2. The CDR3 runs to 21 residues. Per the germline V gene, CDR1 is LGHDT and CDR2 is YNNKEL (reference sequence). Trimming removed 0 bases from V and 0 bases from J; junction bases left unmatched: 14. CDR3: CASSQDRSGGALVSSYNEQFF. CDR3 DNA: TGTGCCAGCAGCCAAGATAGGAGCGGGGGGGCCTTGGTAAGCTCCTACAATGAGCAGTTCTTC.

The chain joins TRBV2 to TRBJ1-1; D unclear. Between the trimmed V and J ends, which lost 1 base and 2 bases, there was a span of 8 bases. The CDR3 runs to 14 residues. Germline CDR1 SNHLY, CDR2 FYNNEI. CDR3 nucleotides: TGTGCCAGCAGTGAAGTCGGCGGAAACACTGAAGCTTTCTTT. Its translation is CASSEVGGNTEAFF. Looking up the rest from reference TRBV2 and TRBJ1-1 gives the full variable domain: EPEVTQTPSHQVTQMGQEVILRCVPISNHLYFYWYRQILGQKVEFLVSFYNNEISEKSEIFDDQFSVERPDGSNFTLKIRSTKLEDSAMYFCASSEVGGNTEAFFGQGTRLTVV.

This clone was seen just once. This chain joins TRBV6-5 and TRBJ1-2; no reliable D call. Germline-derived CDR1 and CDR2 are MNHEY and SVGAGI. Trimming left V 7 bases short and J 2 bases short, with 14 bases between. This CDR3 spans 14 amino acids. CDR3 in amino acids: CASKPTRSNYGYTF. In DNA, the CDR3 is TGTGCCAGCAAACCGACACGATCAAACTATGGCTACACCTTC.

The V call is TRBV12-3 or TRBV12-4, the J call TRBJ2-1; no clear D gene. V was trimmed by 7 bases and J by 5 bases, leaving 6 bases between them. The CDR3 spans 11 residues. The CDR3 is CASTLDNEQFF. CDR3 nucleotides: TGTGCCAGCACCCTAGACAATGAGCAGTTCTTC.

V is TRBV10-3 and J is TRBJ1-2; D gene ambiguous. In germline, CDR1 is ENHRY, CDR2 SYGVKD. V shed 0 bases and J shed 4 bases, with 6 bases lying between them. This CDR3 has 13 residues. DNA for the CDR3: TGTGCCATCAGTGAGTCCGAGGCCTATGGCTACACCTTC. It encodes CAISESEAYGYTF.

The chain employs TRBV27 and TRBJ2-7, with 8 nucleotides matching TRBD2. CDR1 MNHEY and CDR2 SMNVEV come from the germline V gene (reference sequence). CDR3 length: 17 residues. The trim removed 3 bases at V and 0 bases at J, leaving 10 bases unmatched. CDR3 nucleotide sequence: TGTGCCAGCAGTTTTTCAAGCGGGGGCCTCAGCTCCTACGAGCAGTACTTC. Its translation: CASSFSSGGLSSYEQYF.

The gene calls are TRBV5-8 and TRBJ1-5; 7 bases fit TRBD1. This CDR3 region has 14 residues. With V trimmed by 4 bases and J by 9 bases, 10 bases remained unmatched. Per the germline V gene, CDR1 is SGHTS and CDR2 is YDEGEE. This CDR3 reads CASSLGQAIWPQHF. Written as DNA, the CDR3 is TGTGCCAGCAGCCTCGGACAGGCGATTTGGCCCCAGCATTTT.

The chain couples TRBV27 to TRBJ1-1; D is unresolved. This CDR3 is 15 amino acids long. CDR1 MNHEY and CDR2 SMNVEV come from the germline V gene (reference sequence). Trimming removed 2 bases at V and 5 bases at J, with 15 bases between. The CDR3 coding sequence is TGTGCCAGCAGTTTAAGAGGTGGAGAAAGTACTGAAGCTTTCTTT. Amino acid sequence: CASSLRGGESTEAFF.

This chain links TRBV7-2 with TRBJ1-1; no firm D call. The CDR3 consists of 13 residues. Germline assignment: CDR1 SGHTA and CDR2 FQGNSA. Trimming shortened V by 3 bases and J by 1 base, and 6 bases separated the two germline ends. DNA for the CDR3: TGTGCCAGCAGCTTTTCCAGGAACACTGAAGCTTTCTTT. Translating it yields CASSFSRNTEAFF.

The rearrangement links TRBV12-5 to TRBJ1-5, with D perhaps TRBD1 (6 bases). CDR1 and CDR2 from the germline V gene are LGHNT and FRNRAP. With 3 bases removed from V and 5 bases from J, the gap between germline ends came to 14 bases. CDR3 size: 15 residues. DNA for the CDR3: TGTGCTAGTGGTTTCAGGCTGGACAGAGATCAGCCCCAGCATTTT. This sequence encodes CASGFRLDRDQPQHF. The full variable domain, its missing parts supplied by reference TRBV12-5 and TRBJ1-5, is DARVTQTPRHKVTEMGQEVTMRCQPILGHNTVFWYRQTMMQGLELLAYFRNRAPLDDSGMPKDRFSAEMPDATLATLKIQPSEPRDSAVYFCASGFRLDRDQPQHFGDGTRLSIL.

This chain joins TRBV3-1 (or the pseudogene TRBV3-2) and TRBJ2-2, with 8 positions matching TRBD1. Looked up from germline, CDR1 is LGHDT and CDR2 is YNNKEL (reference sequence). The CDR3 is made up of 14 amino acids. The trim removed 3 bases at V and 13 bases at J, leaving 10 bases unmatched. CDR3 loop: CASSHLGQAKVLFF. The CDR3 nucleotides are TGTGCCAGCAGCCACTTGGGACAGGCGAAGGTGCTGTTTTTT.

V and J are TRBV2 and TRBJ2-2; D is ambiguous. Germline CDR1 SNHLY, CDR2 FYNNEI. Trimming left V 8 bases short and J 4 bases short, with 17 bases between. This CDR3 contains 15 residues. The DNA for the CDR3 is TGTGCCAGCGGGCCCGAGCCAGCCTCCACCGGGGAGCTGTTTTTT. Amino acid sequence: CASGPEPASTGELFF.

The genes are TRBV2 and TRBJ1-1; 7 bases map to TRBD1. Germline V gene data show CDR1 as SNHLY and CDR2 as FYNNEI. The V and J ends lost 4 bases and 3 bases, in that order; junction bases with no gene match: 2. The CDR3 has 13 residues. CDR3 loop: CASSVDRYTEAFF. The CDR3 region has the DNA TGTGCCAGCAGTGTGGACAGGTACACTGAAGCTTTCTTT.

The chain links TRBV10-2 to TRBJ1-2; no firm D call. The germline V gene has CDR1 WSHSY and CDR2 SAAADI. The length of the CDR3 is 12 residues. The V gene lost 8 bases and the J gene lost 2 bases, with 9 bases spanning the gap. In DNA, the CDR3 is TGCGCCAGCCGGACGGGGAACTATGGCTACACCTTC. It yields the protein CASRTGNYGYTF.

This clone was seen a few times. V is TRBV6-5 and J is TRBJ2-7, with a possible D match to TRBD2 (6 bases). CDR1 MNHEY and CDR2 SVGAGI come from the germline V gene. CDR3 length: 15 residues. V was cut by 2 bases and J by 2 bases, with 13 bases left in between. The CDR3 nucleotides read TGTGCCAGCAGTTACGCGGCTAGCGTCACCTACGAGCAGTACTTC. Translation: CASSYAASVTYEQYF.

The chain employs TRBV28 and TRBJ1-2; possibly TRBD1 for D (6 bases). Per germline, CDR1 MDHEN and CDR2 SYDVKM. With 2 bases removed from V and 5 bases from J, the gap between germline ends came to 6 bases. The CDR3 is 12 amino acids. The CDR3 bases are TGTGCCAGCAGTTTAACAGGGTATGGCTACACCTTC. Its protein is CASSLTGYGYTF.

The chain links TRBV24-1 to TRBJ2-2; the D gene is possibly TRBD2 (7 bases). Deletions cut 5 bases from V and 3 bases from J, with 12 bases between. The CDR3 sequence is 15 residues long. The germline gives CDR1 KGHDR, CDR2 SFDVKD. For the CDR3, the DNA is TGTGCCACCAGTGCTGGGGGGGCCGACACCGGGGAGCTGTTTTTT. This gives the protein CATSAGGADTGELFF.

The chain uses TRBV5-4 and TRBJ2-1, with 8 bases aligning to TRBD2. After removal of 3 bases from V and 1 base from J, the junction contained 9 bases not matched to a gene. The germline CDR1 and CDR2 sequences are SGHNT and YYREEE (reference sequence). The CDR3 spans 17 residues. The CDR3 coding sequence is TGTGCCAGCAGCTCCCCCCAGCGGGGGAGGTCCTACAATGAGCAGTTCTTC. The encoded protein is CASSSPQRGRSYNEQFF.